The 28 T cell receptor beta chains below come from one sample, sequenced in a study of cytomegalovirus exposure and HLA in healthy donors. PCR was performed using 60 Vbeta and 13 Jbeta primers. Only in-frame clones appear in the TCRdb table, and some are missing; sequencing was by immunoSEQ multiplex PCR. The sample holds around 120,000 clones; about 80% are singletons and the top ten take over 3%. Sample: PBMCs. The receptors here all came from a woman aged 40 to 49 in good health and CMV-seronegative.

This chain joins TRBV18 and TRBJ2-3; D perhaps matches TRBD2 (6 bases). V lost 1 base to trimming and J lost 0 bases, with 11 bases between them. Per the germline V gene, CDR1 is KGHSH and CDR2 is LQKENI. The CDR3 runs 16 residues. The CDR3: CASSPLAGSSTDTQYF. The CDR3 DNA reads as TGTGCCAGCTCACCACTGGCGGGGTCTAGCACAGATACGCAGTATTTT. The whole variable domain, remainder taken from reference TRBV18 and TRBJ2-3, is NAGVMQNPRHLVRRRGQEARLRCSPMKGHSHVYWYRQLPEEGLKFMVYLQKENIIDESGMPKERFSAEFPKEGPSILRIQQVVRGDSAAYFCASSPLAGSSTDTQYFGPGTRLTVL.

The V gene is TRBV5-6, the J gene TRBJ2-7, with a possible D match to TRBD1 (6 bases). Trimming removed 4 bases from V and 0 bases from J, with 14 bases in between. This CDR3 has 15 residues. Per germline, CDR1 SGHDT and CDR2 YYEEEE. The CDR3 DNA reads as TGTGCCAGCAGCCACAGGGCCTACTACTCCTACGAGCAGTACTTC. Translating gives CASSHRAYYSYEQYF.

This chain links TRBV7-9 with TRBJ2-3; D may be TRBD2 (6 bases). Germline CDR1 and CDR2: SEHNR and FQNEAQ (reference sequence). This CDR3 is 17 amino acids long. The V gene lost 1 base and the J gene lost 3 bases, with 17 bases spanning the gap. The CDR3 sequence: CASSLGGLGRITDTQYF. CDR3 bases: TGTGCCAGCAGCTTAGGGGGACTGGGCAGAATAACAGATACGCAGTATTTT.

This chain connects TRBV7-2 to TRBJ2-7; 10 bases are shared with TRBD1. This CDR3 is built from 14 residues. The V gene end was trimmed by 0 bases and the J gene end by 7 bases; junction bases not matched to a gene: 3. Germline V gene data show CDR1 as SGHTA and CDR2 as FQGNSA. The DNA for the CDR3 is TGTGCCAGCAGCTTAGCCGACAGGGGGCATGAGCAGTACTTC. Residues: CASSLADRGHEQYF.

This clone has a handful of counts. The chain recombines TRBV18 with TRBJ2-7; TRBD1 matches 8 bases. The CDR3 loop spans 13 amino acids. Per the germline V gene, CDR1 is KGHSH and CDR2 is LQKENI. Trimming at V came to 3 bases and at J to 6 bases, leaving 4 bases not matched to a gene. The CDR3 bases are TGTGCCAGCTCACCCCAGGGGGCAGGCGAGCAGTACTTC. Protein: CASSPQGAGEQYF.

The CDR3: CASETGLAGDNEQFF. The CDR3 DNA reads as TGCGCCAGCGAGACAGGACTAGCGGGGGATAATGAGCAGTTCTTC. This chain joins TRBV5-1 and TRBJ2-1; TRBD2 aligns across 13 bases. Germline V gene lookup returns CDR1 SGHRS and CDR2 YFSETQ. The V segment lost 7 bases and the J segment 7 bases; nucleotides outside the gene matches: 8. The CDR3 consists of 15 residues. The whole variable domain, filled in from reference TRBV5-1 and TRBJ2-1, reads KAGVTQTPRYLIKTRGQQVTLSCSPISGHRSVSWYQQTPGQGLQFLFEYFSETQRNKGNFPGRFSGRQFSNSRSEMNVSTLELGDSALYLCASETGLAGDNEQFFGPGTRLTVL.

The chain couples TRBV6-1 to TRBJ1-2; D unclear. This CDR3 has 13 residues. Trimming cost V 1 base and J 10 bases, with 13 bases left between them. The germline CDR1 and CDR2 sequences are MNHNS and SASEGT. The CDR3 nucleotides are TGTGCCAGCAGTGAAGGGGGAGGGCGGATCTACACCTTC. It encodes CASSEGGGRIYTF.

J is TRBJ2-3 and V is TRBV23-1; TRBD2 might be the D (5 bases). TRBV23-1 is an ORF; its function is uncertain. V lost 4 bases and J lost 2, with 22 bases in between. This CDR3 has 18 residues. The CDR3 spells CASSRRPGWEQNTDTQYF. The CDR3, as DNA: TGCGCCAGCAGTCGTCGGCCGGGGTGGGAACAAAACACAGATACGCAGTATTTT.

The V gene is TRBV18, the J gene TRBJ2-1, with 9 bases fitting TRBD1. From germline, CDR1 is KGHSH and CDR2 LQKENI. The J segment lost 1 base and the V segment lost 4 bases, leaving 2 bases of the junction unmatched. This CDR3 has 15 residues. CDR3 bases: TGTGCCAGCTCACTAGGACAGGGGTCCTACAATGAGCAGTTCTTC. Protein sequence: CASSLGQGSYNEQFF. Complete variable domain (other parts from reference TRBV18 and TRBJ2-1): NAGVMQNPRHLVRRRGQEARLRCSPMKGHSHVYWYRQLPEEGLKFMVYLQKENIIDESGMPKERFSAEFPKEGPSILRIQQVVRGDSAAYFCASSLGQGSYNEQFFGPGTRLTVL.

The chain uses TRBV29-1 and TRBJ2-1; tentative D call: TRBD1 (6 bases). Trimming shortened V by 2 bases and J by 9 bases, and 8 bases separated the two germline ends. Germline V gene lookup returns CDR1 SQVTM and CDR2 ANQGSEA. The CDR3 covers 11 residues. As DNA, the CDR3 is TGCAGCGTTGAATTCAGGGGTGAGCAGTTCTTC. Its translation is CSVEFRGEQFF.

This chain links TRBV19 with TRBJ2-7; TRBD2 is a possible D gene (6 bases). Germline CDR1 is LNHDA and CDR2 is SQIVND (reference sequence). CDR3 length: 13 amino acids. The germline V and J ends were trimmed by 3 bases and 3 bases, with 9 bases remaining between them. The CDR3 coding sequence is TGTGCCAGTAGTATGGCGGGGCACTACGAGCAGTACTTC. Translating gives CASSMAGHYEQYF.

The chain has TRBV7-2 and TRBJ1-6; weak D call: TRBD1 (5 bases). V lost 5 bases and J lost 0, with 11 bases in between. This CDR3 has 16 amino acids. Germline CDR1 is SGHTA and CDR2 is FQGNSA. Here the CDR3 DNA reads TGTGCCAGCAGCCCCTACAGGAGCTCCTATAATTCACCCCTCCACTTT. Protein sequence: CASSPYRSSYNSPLHF.

This clone occurred a few times. V usage is TRBV4-1 and J usage is TRBJ1-2, with 10 nucleotides matching TRBD1. The CDR3 consists of 19 residues. Germline trimming cut 1 base from V and 2 bases from J; bases unmatched to any gene: 13. CDR1 MGHRA and CDR2 YSYEKL come from the germline V gene. The CDR3 bases are TGCGCCAGCAGCCAAGTTAATCCCCTATTGGGACAGGGGAACTATGGCTACACCTTC. Translating it yields CASSQVNPLLGQGNYGYTF.

The J gene is TRBJ2-3, the V gene TRBV7-9; maybe TRBD2 (5 bases). The CDR3 loop spans 14 amino acids. V lost 1 base, J lost 0 bases, and 5 bases lay in between. From germline, CDR1 is SEHNR and CDR2 FQNEAQ (reference sequence). The CDR3 nucleotides are TGTGCCAGCAGCTTAGGGACTAGCACAGATACGCAGTATTTT. Amino acid sequence: CASSLGTSTDTQYF.

The rearrangement links TRBV7-3 to TRBJ1-3; possibly TRBD1 for D (5 bases). The CDR3 is 16 amino acids. With 0 bases removed from V and 6 bases from J, the gap between germline ends came to 15 bases. Germline V gene data show CDR1 as SGHTA and CDR2 as FQGTGA. The CDR3 coding sequence is TGTGCCAGCAGCTTAACTGGGGGGGTCGGAGAAAACACCATATATTTT. It translates to CASSLTGGVGENTIYF.

This clone has only one observation. The chain links TRBV7-6 to TRBJ1-3; a weak D match, TRBD1 (6 bases). The CDR3 has 17 amino acids. V lost 2 bases to trimming and J lost 0 bases, with 14 bases between them. The V gene's germline CDR1 is SGHVS and CDR2 FNYEAQ. Written as DNA, the CDR3 is TGTGCCAGCAGCTTAATATCTACAGGGAACTCTGGAAACACCATATATTTT. Translated: CASSLISTGNSGNTIYF.

V gene TRBV29-1 combines with J gene TRBJ2-7, with 8 nucleotides matching TRBD1. The J segment lost 3 bases and the V segment lost 7 bases, leaving 17 bases of the junction unmatched. CDR1 is SQVTM and CDR2 is ANQGSEA in the germline V gene. CDR3 length: 16 residues. In nucleotides, the CDR3 is TGCAGCGCTAGGGGGACCCGGCAGGGGGCCAACTACGAGCAGTACTTC. The encoded protein is CSARGTRQGANYEQYF.

J is TRBJ2-3 and V is TRBV25-1, with 8 bases fitting TRBD1. J gave up 6 bases and V 6 bases, and 8 bases lay outside the gene matches. Germline CDR1 and CDR2: MGHDK and SYGVNS. The CDR3 runs 14 residues. CDR3 coding DNA: TGTGCCAGCAGCCAGACAGGGGATTTGGATACGCAGTATTTT. Amino acid sequence: CASSQTGDLDTQYF.

The CDR3 DNA reads as TGTGCCAGCAGCGGACCTCCGGGACTACATTCACCCCTCCACTTT. Translated, it gives CASSGPPGLHSPLHF. The rearrangement uses TRBV9 and TRBJ1-6, with D perhaps matching TRBD1 (5 bases). CDR3 length: 15 residues. Trimming took off 3 bases at V and 8 bases at J, with 15 bases between the two ends. CDR1 and CDR2 from the germline V gene are SGDLS and YYNGEE.

In its sample, this clone was seen many times. The chain carries TRBV4-3 and TRBJ2-7; weak D call: TRBD1 (5 bases). Per germline, CDR1 LGHNA and CDR2 YSLEER. Trimming left V 4 bases short and J 9 bases short, with 19 bases between. This CDR3 has 14 residues. The CDR3 here is CASSRLPGQGGQYF. As DNA, the CDR3 is TGCGCCAGCAGCCGTCTTCCGGGCCAGGGCGGGCAGTACTTC.

The J gene is TRBJ1-1, the V gene TRBV18; 7 bases align to TRBD1. This CDR3 is built from 13 residues. CDR1 and CDR2 from the germline V gene are KGHSH and LQKENI. V dropped 3 bases and J dropped 7; count of bases not matched to a gene: 5. This CDR3 reads CASSPLGTVEAFF. In nucleotides, the CDR3 is TGTGCCAGCTCACCCTTGGGGACAGTTGAAGCTTTCTTT.

The chain couples TRBV29-1 to TRBJ2-7; 10 nucleotides line up with TRBD2. J gave up 1 base and V 3 bases, and 6 bases lay outside the gene matches. The germline V gene has CDR1 SQVTM and CDR2 ANQGSEA. This CDR3 is built from 15 residues. CDR3: CSVDLAGGPSYEQYF. CDR3 nucleotides: TGCAGCGTTGACTTAGCGGGAGGCCCTTCCTACGAGCAGTACTTC.

The chain recombines TRBV4-2 with TRBJ2-3; D perhaps matches TRBD2 (5 bases). With 0 bases removed from V and 1 base from J, the gap between germline ends came to 11 bases. From germline, CDR1 is LGHNA and CDR2 YNFKEQ. The CDR3 covers 16 residues. The CDR3 DNA reads TGTGCCAGCAGCCAAGACTTCGGGGAAGGCACAGATACGCAGTATTTT. Translation gives CASSQDFGEGTDTQYF.

This clone was observed a single time. The CDR3 coding sequence is TGTGCCAGCGGACCCGGGACAGGGGGTGCAGAAGCTTTCTTT. Translated, it gives CASGPGTGGAEAFF. The chain recombines TRBV19 with TRBJ1-1, with 11 bases identical to TRBD1. The CDR3 is made up of 14 amino acids. The junction had 11 bases not matched to a gene; V was cut back by 9 bases and J by 8 bases. Per the germline V gene, CDR1 is LNHDA and CDR2 is SQIVND (reference sequence).

The chain links TRBV4-2 to TRBJ2-3; tentative D call: TRBD2 (7 bases). V was pared by 3 bases and J by 4 bases, with 23 bases between. There are 18 residues in the CDR3. Germline-derived CDR1 and CDR2 are LGHNA and YNFKEQ. CDR3 protein: CASSHADQRGGWSDTQYF. The CDR3 coding sequence is TGTGCCAGCAGCCACGCCGACCAAAGGGGGGGTTGGTCAGATACGCAGTATTTT.

This chain joins TRBV7-2 and TRBJ2-7, with 8 bases that match TRBD1. The CDR3 totals 14 residues. Germline-derived CDR1 and CDR2 are SGHTA and FQGNSA. V trimming: 5 bases; J trimming: 2 bases; junction bases outside the gene matches: 5. The CDR3 protein is CASSTDRGPYEQYF. The CDR3 DNA sequence: TGTGCCAGCAGCACTGACAGGGGACCCTACGAGCAGTACTTC.

This clone came up a few times. J is TRBJ2-2 and V is TRBV5-6, with a weak D call TRBD2 (6 bases). The V gene lost 5 bases and the J gene lost 3 bases, with 14 bases spanning the gap. The CDR3 sequence is 15 residues long. Looked up from germline, CDR1 is SGHDT and CDR2 is YYEEEE. The CDR3 region has the DNA TGTGCCAGCAGATTCCGGGACTTACACACCGGGGAGCTGTTTTTT. Amino acid sequence: CASRFRDLHTGELFF.

The chain recombines TRBV15 with TRBJ1-1; unclear D gene. Looked up from germline, CDR1 is LNHNV and CDR2 is YYDKDF (reference sequence). The CDR3 totals 17 residues. Trimming pared 0 bases from V and 1 base from J, leaving 15 bases between. The CDR3 nucleotides are TGTGCCACCAGCAGAGAATATAGACCGGGGAGGAACACTGAAGCTTTCTTT. Amino acids: CATSREYRPGRNTEAFF.